What follows are 5 T cell receptor beta chains derived from one specimen sequenced in a study of blood T cell repertoires in COVID-19. Produced via immunoSEQ multiplex PCR; TCRdb's table is partial and in-frame only. The repertoire holds more than 70,000 clones, with 70% to 90% as singletons. The sequencing input was peripheral blood. The receptors here all came from a man aged 45 to 65 with acute or convalescent COVID-19.

V and J are TRBV9 and TRBJ2-2, with TRBD1 matching 10 bases. This CDR3 is 17 amino acids long. With V trimmed by 0 bases and J by 3 bases, 5 bases remained unmatched. Germline V gene sequence: CDR1 SGDLS, CDR2 YYNGEE. The CDR3 sequence is CASSVAGDRGYTGELFF. The CDR3 nucleotides read TGTGCCAGCAGCGTAGCGGGGGACAGGGGCTACACCGGGGAGCTGTTTTTT.

This sequence joins TRBV7-6 and TRBJ2-1, with TRBD2 matching over 8 bases. From germline, CDR1 is SGHVS and CDR2 FNYEAQ. With V trimmed by 1 base and J by 9 bases, 8 bases remained unmatched. The CDR3 has 15 amino acids. The CDR3 loop reads CASSLDGAGVGEQFF. CDR3 sequence (DNA): TGTGCCAGCAGCTTAGACGGAGCGGGGGTGGGTGAGCAGTTCTTC.

The rearrangement joins TRBV5-5 to TRBJ2-5; D remains ambiguous. Germline CDR1 and CDR2: SGHKS and YYEKEE (reference sequence). V lost 6 bases and J 1 base, leaving 13 bases between the germline ends. The CDR3 covers 14 residues. The CDR3, as DNA: TGTGCCAGCACCCCACGAGAATCCCAAGAGACCCAGTACTTC. It codes for CASTPRESQETQYF.

The chain has TRBV2 and TRBJ2-5, with 9 bases that match TRBD2. Germline V gene lookup returns CDR1 SNHLY and CDR2 FYNNEI. The CDR3 runs 13 residues. Germline trimming cut 4 bases from V and 5 bases from J; bases unmatched to any gene: 2. DNA for the CDR3: TGTGCCAGCAGTGGCAGCGGGGGGGAGACCCAGTACTTC. It translates to CASSGSGGETQYF.

This sequence joins TRBV5-4 and TRBJ2-3; a possible D gene is TRBD2 (6 bases). The germline CDR1 and CDR2 sequences are SGHNT and YYREEE (reference sequence). Trimming left V 1 base short and J 2 bases short, with 11 bases between. The CDR3 is 15 amino acids. The CDR3 DNA reads TGTGCCAGCAGCTTGAAACTAGCTGCCACAGATACGCAGTATTTT. Protein product: CASSLKLAATDTQYF.